This T cell receptor beta chain was sequenced for a study of blood T cell repertoires in COVID-19. Study details: PBMCs, B-cell-depleted T cells, or T cells provided the cDNA or gDNA that made up the material.

Trimming removed 4 bases at V and 5 bases at J, with 18 bases between. Germline assignment: CDR1 SGDLS and CDR2 YYNGEE. The length of the CDR3 is 15 residues. TCRdb keeps only in-frame clones here, not all; method: immunoSEQ multiplex PCR. This sample has around 160,000 clones; just under 85% occur once, and the top ten carry approximately 2.7%. Sequenced material: peripheral blood. This chain joins TRBV9 and TRBJ1-1; possible D gene TRBD1, 6 bases. The TCR sequence derives from a middle-aged woman with active or convalescent COVID-19. CDR3 region: CASSPGGGAGTEAFF. As DNA, the CDR3 is TGTGCCAGCAGCCCAGGAGGGGGGGCGGGAACTGAAGCTTTCTTT.